This TCR beta chain was observed in a study of CD8+ T cells in alopecia areata. Study-level information: Each day, treated patients took oral tofacitinib twice, at 5 to 10 mg per dose. Affected scalp percentage determined the severity score of treated patients. Study-wide results and caveats: Elevated clonality characterized lesional scalp relative to normal scalp, particularly in alopecia totalis/universalis.

Between the trimmed V and J ends, which lost 6 bases and 4 bases, there was a span of 12 bases. The CDR3 is 12 amino acids. In germline, CDR1 is SQVTM, CDR2 ANQGSEA. Sequencing relied on a cDNA template that was reverse transcribed from extracted RNA. Sequencing used immunoSEQ multiplex PCR; TCRdb keeps in-frame clones, though not all of them. The sample yields around 210,000 clones, over 60% seen once. For this clone: Its antigen remains unidentified.

Treatment specified: oral pan-JAK inhibitor, 5-10 mg twice daily. The sequenced sample was CD4+ T cells sorted from blood, obtained at week 4, from a patient treated with tofacitinib. This sequence was found in a human donor with alopecia areata. The genes are TRBV29-1 and TRBJ2-5; D unclear. The CDR3 nucleotides read TGCAGCGTGGGCCGCTGGGGAGAGACCCAGTACTTC. It yields the protein CSVGRWGETQYF.